This passage covers 24 T cell receptor beta chains from one sample sequenced in a study of blood T cell repertoires in COVID-19 (TCRdb year 2020). The method was the immunoSEQ multiplex PCR assay. The source is immuneACCESS, and TCRdb retained only in-frame sequences with V and J called. Part of the clones is not carried over; for the studies checked, unresolved V genes explain less than half of this, and the remainder is unexplained. The sample table shows around 150,000 clones, and approximately 86% are seen once. Together, the top ten hold roughly 4.5% of the sample. The sample was peripheral blood. These receptor sequences come from a woman aged 60 to 75 with active or convalescent COVID-19.

This sequence joins TRBV10-3 and TRBJ1-3; D is perhaps TRBD1 (6 bases). CDR3 length: 15 amino acids. The V end was cut by 3 bases, the J end by 0 bases, with 9 bases between. The germline V gene encodes CDR1 ENHRY and CDR2 SYGVKD. This CDR3 is CAISDTGISGNTIYF. CDR3 nucleotide sequence: TGTGCCATCAGTGACACAGGGATCTCTGGAAACACCATATATTTT.

The chain is built from TRBV9 and TRBJ1-1; TRBD1 might be the D (6 bases). This CDR3 region has 16 residues. Trimming pared 2 bases from V and 0 bases from J, leaving 14 bases between. Germline CDR1 SGDLS, CDR2 YYNGEE. The CDR3 DNA reads as TGTGCCAGCAGCGTCGGATTAGGGGGGGTGAACACTGAAGCTTTCTTT. This translates into CASSVGLGGVNTEAFF.

J is TRBJ2-5 and V is TRBV11-2; D not resolved. CDR1 is SGHAT, CDR2 FQNNGV, per germline. The germline V and J ends were trimmed by 1 base and 4 bases, with 7 bases remaining between them. The CDR3 has 13 residues. CDR3 loop: CASSLGLGETQYF. The CDR3 nucleotides read TGTGCCAGCAGCTTAGGACTGGGAGAGACCCAGTACTTC. Looking up the rest from reference TRBV11-2 and TRBJ2-5 gives the full variable domain: EAGVAQSPRYKIIEKRQSVAFWCNPISGHATLYWYQQILGQGPKLLIQFQNNGVVDDSQLPKDRFSAERLKGVDSTLKIQPAKLEDSAVYLCASSLGLGETQYFGPGTRLLVL.

This rearrangement joins TRBV19 to TRBJ2-2; 8 positions match TRBD1. The germline V gene encodes CDR1 LNHDA and CDR2 SQIVND (reference sequence). There are 15 residues in the CDR3. The trim removed 5 bases at V and 4 bases at J, leaving 6 bases unmatched. CDR3: CASSPTGVGTGELFF. The DNA of the CDR3 is TGTGCCAGTAGTCCGACAGGGGTCGGCACCGGGGAGCTGTTTTTT.

The chain employs TRBV4-3 and TRBJ1-2, with 10 bases identical to TRBD1. This CDR3 spans 16 amino acids. Losses at the gene ends were 3 bases for V and 5 bases for J; bases not matched to a gene: 9. In germline, CDR1 is LGHNA, CDR2 YSLEER. CDR3 coding DNA: TGCGCCAGCAGCCAGGCAGGGACAGGGGAGCAGTATGGCTACACCTTC. It codes for CASSQAGTGEQYGYTF.

V usage is TRBV18 and J usage is TRBJ1-4; D perhaps matches TRBD1 (6 bases). Deletions cut 1 base from V and 0 bases from J, with 15 bases between. Germline assignment: CDR1 KGHSH and CDR2 LQKENI. This CDR3 contains 18 residues. In nucleotides, the CDR3 is TGTGCCAGCTCACCACTCGGACCAGGGGTGGCAACTAATGAAAAACTGTTTTTT. This encodes CASSPLGPGVATNEKLFF.

V gene TRBV4-3 combines with J gene TRBJ2-7; maybe TRBD1 (7 bases). CDR1 is LGHNA and CDR2 is YSLEER in the germline V gene. Between the trimmed V and J ends, which lost 1 base and 2 bases, there was a span of 21 bases. The CDR3 is made up of 18 amino acids. CDR3: CASSQGLRMEGAAYEQYF. The CDR3 DNA is TGCGCCAGCAGCCAAGGCCTAAGGATGGAGGGGGCGGCCTACGAGCAGTACTTC.

This chain uses TRBV5-1 with TRBJ2-2; a possible D gene is TRBD1 (6 bases). Germline-derived CDR1 and CDR2 are SGHRS and YFSETQ. The CDR3 spans 16 residues. V was clipped by 4 bases and J by 2 bases, with 15 bases between them. The CDR3 nucleotides read TGCGCCAGCAGCCCAGGTATACAGGGAAACACCGGGGAGCTGTTTTTT. Its protein product is CASSPGIQGNTGELFF. The variable domain in full, with the rest retrieved from reference TRBV5-1 and TRBJ2-2, is KAGVTQTPRYLIKTRGQQVTLSCSPISGHRSVSWYQQTPGQGLQFLFEYFSETQRNKGNFPGRFSGRQFSNSRSEMNVSTLELGDSALYLCASSPGIQGNTGELFFGEGSRLTVL.

CDR3 coding DNA: TGCGCCAGCAGCGCTGGACTTGCTGGGGGGGCAGGCACTGAAGCTTTCTTT. This translates into CASSAGLAGGAGTEAFF. The rearrangement joins TRBV5-1 to TRBJ1-1; TRBD1 might be the D (6 bases). The germline gives CDR1 SGHRS, CDR2 YFSETQ. The CDR3 is made up of 17 amino acids. Trimming pared 4 bases from V and 4 bases from J, leaving 23 bases between. The full variable domain, rest sourced from reference TRBV5-1 and TRBJ1-1, is KAGVTQTPRYLIKTRGQQVTLSCSPISGHRSVSWYQQTPGQGLQFLFEYFSETQRNKGNFPGRFSGRQFSNSRSEMNVSTLELGDSALYLCASSAGLAGGAGTEAFFGQGTRLTVV.

J is TRBJ1-4 and V is TRBV7-9; 8 bases are shared with TRBD1. Germline V gene lookup returns CDR1 SEHNR and CDR2 FQNEAQ (reference sequence). Trimming at V came to 5 bases and at J to 8 bases, leaving 7 bases not matched to a gene. This CDR3 contains 14 residues. CDR3 DNA sequence: TGTGCCAGCAGCCCTGACAGGGGCCTCGAAAAACTGTTTTTT. Residues: CASSPDRGLEKLFF.

The chain joins TRBV19 to TRBJ1-6; 7 bases agree with TRBD1. The CDR3 sequence is 15 residues long. V was clipped by 9 bases and J by 0 bases; unmatched bases: 5. Germline-derived CDR1 and CDR2 are LNHDA and SQIVND (reference sequence). The CDR3 reads CASRDSYSYNSPLHF. DNA of the CDR3: TGTGCCAGCCGGGACAGCTACTCCTATAATTCACCCCTCCACTTT.

This rearrangement joins TRBV24-1 to TRBJ1-5; D is uncertain. The germline CDR1 and CDR2 sequences are KGHDR and SFDVKD. This CDR3 comprises 14 residues. Trimming took off 8 bases at V and 5 bases at J, with 15 bases between the two ends. The DNA of the CDR3 is TGTGCCACCACGACCCGGGAGTATCATCAGCCCCAGCATTTT. This codes for CATTTREYHQPQHF.

The chain couples TRBV30 to TRBJ1-3; unclear D gene. Trimming removed 5 bases from V and 4 bases from J, with 15 bases in between. Per the germline V gene, CDR1 is GTSNPN and CDR2 is SVGIG (reference sequence). The length of the CDR3 is 14 residues. The CDR3 DNA sequence: TGTGCCTGGGGAAAAGGAGCCGTAGGAAACACCATATATTTT. This encodes CAWGKGAVGNTIYF.

The chain joins TRBV7-9 to TRBJ1-5, with a tentative D call TRBD1 (5 bases). This CDR3 comprises 12 residues. Trimming shortened V by 5 bases and J by 6 bases, and 8 bases separated the two germline ends. Germline V gene sequence: CDR1 SEHNR, CDR2 FQNEAQ (reference sequence). The CDR3 region has the DNA TGTGCCAGCAGCCGGGGGGGTCAGCCCCAGCATTTT. It yields the protein CASSRGGQPQHF.

V gene TRBV5-4 combines with J gene TRBJ2-7; the match to TRBD1 covers 9 bases. Germline CDR1 is SGHNT and CDR2 is YYREEE (reference sequence). Losses at the gene ends were 5 bases for V and 0 bases for J; bases not matched to a gene: 6. The CDR3 has 15 residues. The CDR3 here is CASRTGTGSSYEQYF. DNA for the CDR3: TGTGCCAGCAGGACCGGGACAGGGTCCTCCTACGAGCAGTACTTC.

The genes are TRBV20-1 and TRBJ1-1, with 7 bases lining up with TRBD1. Trimming cost V 3 bases and J 4 bases; bases outside gene matches: 5. Per germline, CDR1 DFQATT and CDR2 SNEGSKA (reference sequence). The CDR3 spans 13 residues. In nucleotides, the CDR3 is TGCAGTGCTAGTACAGGGGCCCCCACTGAAGCTTTCTTT. This sequence encodes CSASTGAPTEAFF.

This clone was seen only once. The V and J genes are TRBV12-3 or TRBV12-4 and TRBJ1-2; D gene unclear. This CDR3 is 13 amino acids long. V was clipped by 3 bases and J by 4 bases, with 9 bases between them. DNA of the CDR3: TGTGCCAGCAGTTTCACAGAGAGCTATGGCTACACCTTC. Translation gives CASSFTESYGYTF.

The chain uses TRBV10-3 and TRBJ2-1, with unresolved D. V lost 0 bases and J 5 bases, leaving 8 bases between the germline ends. This CDR3 comprises 14 residues. CDR1 is ENHRY and CDR2 is SYGVKD in the germline V gene. CDR3 in DNA: TGTGCCATCAGTGAGTCGAACGGTAACAATGAGCAGTTCTTC. Its protein product is CAISESNGNNEQFF.

This chain uses TRBV10-1 with TRBJ2-5; D might be TRBD1 (6 bases). Trimming removed 8 bases from V and 2 bases from J, with 12 bases in between. There are 13 residues in the CDR3. Germline assignment: CDR1 WNHNN and CDR2 SYGVQD (reference sequence). The CDR3 region is CASDRDTQETQYF. CDR3 coding DNA: TGCGCCAGCGACCGGGACACGCAAGAGACCCAGTACTTC.

This rearrangement joins TRBV18 to TRBJ1-1; D remains unclear. Trimming removed 5 bases at V and 5 bases at J, with 15 bases between. The germline gives CDR1 KGHSH, CDR2 LQKENI. This CDR3 region has 14 residues. The CDR3 DNA reads as TGTGCCAGCTCAGGTAGAAGAACGGGGACTGAAGCTTTCTTT. Translating it yields CASSGRRTGTEAFF.

The rearrangement uses TRBV7-8 and TRBJ2-7; maybe TRBD1 (5 bases). The CDR3 has 14 amino acids. Germline V gene lookup returns CDR1 SGHVS and CDR2 FQNEAQ. Trimming left V 5 bases short and J 3 bases short, with 14 bases between. The CDR3 here is CASSPTGQGYEQYF. The CDR3 bases are TGTGCCAGCAGCCCAACCGGTCAGGGCTACGAGCAGTACTTC.

This clone appeared once. The genes are TRBV5-1 and TRBJ1-3; no definite D call. There are 15 residues in the CDR3. Germline V CDR1 and CDR2: SGHRS, YFSETQ. CDR3 region: CATAPDISSGNTIYF. As DNA, the CDR3 is TGCGCAACAGCACCAGACATTTCCTCTGGAAACACCATATATTTT.

Here the CDR3 reads CASSFGQGYEQYF. CDR3 nucleotides: TGTGCCAGCAGTTTCGGACAGGGCTACGAGCAGTACTTC. The genes are TRBV12-3 or TRBV12-4 and TRBJ2-7; 8 nucleotides align to TRBD1. The CDR3 has 13 amino acids. V trimming: 3 bases; J trimming: 3 bases; junction bases outside the gene matches: 1.

In this sample, this clone turned up once. The rearrangement uses TRBV28 and TRBJ1-2; 7 bases agree with TRBD1. This CDR3 has 14 amino acids. Looked up from germline, CDR1 is MDHEN and CDR2 is SYDVKM. J was trimmed by 3 bases and V by 5 bases; bases with no gene match: 6. CDR3 nucleotide sequence: TGTGCCAGCAGTATTCGGGACAGCTACTATGGCTACACCTTC. This encodes CASSIRDSYYGYTF.